The clone carrying this T cell receptor (beta chain) was counted a few times. Antigen: not known. A sample-barcoded 5' primer and a J-beta primer mix were used in a second PCR of about 6 to 12 cycles. At least 2.5 million CDR3-containing paired-end reads were obtained per sample. MiXCR, run by TCRdb on the 5' RACE reads, gives a single entry per CDR3 protein. The table shows over 500,000 distinct CDR3 sequences, with more than 45% occurring only once. The data are from a study of blood T cells in healthy people across ages. Regarding the study as a whole: Older individuals had lower TCR beta diversity per million T cells (the decline was roughly linear).

Between the trimmed V and J ends, which lost 3 bases and 0 bases, there was a span of 14 bases. This CDR3 contains 17 residues. The chain carries TRBV12-3 or TRBV12-4 and TRBJ2-2; D unclear. The sample comprised blood. The source is a woman over 75 in good health. CDR3 sequence (DNA): TGTGCCAGCAGTTTCTCGTTCGGTTTCGCGAACACCGGGGAGCTGTTTTTT. Amino acids: CASSFSFGFANTGELFF.